The source of this TCR beta chain is a study of yellow fever vaccine responses in identical twins. Whole-study results and caveats: It has been reported that, in twins, the vaccine T cell response seemed partly convergent and partly personalized.

As regards this clonotype: Its antigen is as yet unknown.

The CDR3 has 14 amino acids. Deletions cut 10 bases from V and 2 bases from J, with 15 bases between. CDR1 ENHRY and CDR2 SYGVKD come from the germline V gene. TCRdb recomputed calls from the RT-PCR reads with MiXCR, one row per CDR3 protein. The data hold about 1,200 distinct CDR3 sequences, with 70% to 85% observed a single time. Sequenced here: T cells from blood (PBMCs), unsorted or a sorted subset (not recorded which), sampled before or after yellow fever vaccination (not recorded which). The sequence came from a female donor who received the yellow fever vaccine. The chain uses TRBV10-3 and TRBJ1-5, with no clear D. The CDR3 DNA reads as TGTGCCACCAAAGGCCCGGGAGGCAATCAGCCCCAGCATTTT. This sequence encodes CATKGPGGNQPQHF.